The subject of this entry is one TCR beta chain. This sample stems from a study of blood T cell repertoires in COVID-19. Background on the study: The study drew acute and convalescent COVID-19 samples from the United States, Italy and Spain. T cells, B-cell-depleted T cells, or PBMCs provided the cDNA or gDNA that served as material.

Some clones are missing from TCRdb's copy, which holds only in-frame ones; the method was immunoSEQ multiplex PCR. The sample carries 30,000 to 40,000 clones, approximately 86% recorded once. The ends were cut back, 2 bases at V and 4 bases at J, with 12 bases in the middle. This CDR3 spans 15 amino acids. Germline V lookup: CDR1 SGHRS, CDR2 YFSETQ. Sequencing was carried out using peripheral blood. The rearrangement uses TRBV5-1 and TRBJ2-2; D is perhaps TRBD2 (6 bases). The origin of this receptor is a man in his fifties or sixties with acute or convalescent COVID-19. CDR3 sequence (DNA): TGCGCCAGCAGCTTAGGGACTTCTACCACCGGGGAGCTGTTTTTT. Residues: CASSLGTSTTGELFF. The entire variable domain, with the rest obtained from reference TRBV5-1 and TRBJ2-2, is as follows: KAGVTQTPRYLIKTRGQQVTLSCSPISGHRSVSWYQQTPGQGLQFLFEYFSETQRNKGNFPGRFSGRQFSNSRSEMNVSTLELGDSALYLCASSLGTSTTGELFFGEGSRLTVL.